A selection of T cell receptor beta chains follows, all from one sample in a study of identical twins. TCRdb fed the 5' RACE reads into MiXCR, producing one record per CDR3 protein. Of approximately 620,000 distinct CDR3 sequences detected, more than 6.5% appear once; the ten largest clones hold approximately 0.89%. These data also formed part of another study, on yellow fever vaccine responses in identical twins.

The sequenced sample consisted of PBMCs. These receptors originate from a woman under 30 in good health. Both conserved end residues are part of each CDR3. Each record gives: J gene, V gene, clone size, D gene, CDR3 protein, CDR3 DNA. The D gene is left open where the match is weak. Size is stated for part of the rows, as once, few or many counts, or as a class when the clone is expanded.

j_call: TRBJ2-3; v_call: TRBV13; clone_size: NA; d_call: NA; cdr3_aa: CASSPSVRDTQYF; cdr3_nt: TGTGCCAGCAGCCCCTCCGTGAGGGATACGCAGTATTTT
j_call: TRBJ2-7; v_call: TRBV10-3; clone_size: few; d_call: TRBD1; cdr3_aa: CAISGQDRGIYEQYF; cdr3_nt: TGTGCCATCAGTGGCCAGGACAGGGGAATCTACGAGCAGTACTTC
j_call: TRBJ2-3; v_call: TRBV28; clone_size: NA; d_call: TRBD2; cdr3_aa: CASSRRMTSYNTDTQYF; cdr3_nt: TGTGCCAGCAGCCGCCGCATGACTAGCTATAACACAGATACGCAGTATTTT
j_call: TRBJ1-2; v_call: TRBV29-1; clone_size: NA; d_call: TRBD1; cdr3_aa: CSVEDPTGEGNYGYTF; cdr3_nt: TGCAGCGTTGAAGATCCCACAGGGGAGGGCAACTATGGCTACACCTTC
j_call: TRBJ2-3; v_call: TRBV10-3; clone_size: NA; d_call: TRBD1; cdr3_aa: CAITLTGGGTDTQYF; cdr3_nt: TGTGCCATCACCCTGACAGGGGGCGGAACAGATACGCAGTATTTT
j_call: TRBJ2-7; v_call: TRBV4-2; clone_size: many; d_call: NA; cdr3_aa: CASSQDNEQYF; cdr3_nt: TGTGCCAGCAGCCAAGATAACGAGCAGTACTTC
j_call: TRBJ2-3; v_call: TRBV7-7; clone_size: few; d_call: NA; cdr3_aa: CASPGGTDTQYF; cdr3_nt: TGTGCTAGCCCCGGGGGCACAGATACGCAGTATTTT
j_call: TRBJ2-1; v_call: TRBV7-2; clone_size: few; d_call: TRBD2; cdr3_aa: CASSYRVFSSGSYEQFF; cdr3_nt: TGTGCCAGCAGCTACCGGGTCTTTAGTAGCGGGAGTTATGAGCAGTTCTTC
j_call: TRBJ1-4; v_call: TRBV20-1; clone_size: many; d_call: NA; cdr3_aa: CSARGLSEDTSEKLFF; cdr3_nt: TGCAGTGCTAGAGGTCTTTCGGAGGATACGAGTGAAAAACTGTTTTTT
j_call: TRBJ1-5; v_call: TRBV12-3/TRBV12-4; clone_size: many; d_call: NA; cdr3_aa: CASSPDGYSNQPQHF; cdr3_nt: TGTGCCAGCAGCCCGGACGGATATAGCAATCAGCCCCAGCATTTT
j_call: TRBJ2-2; v_call: TRBV10-3; clone_size: NA; d_call: NA; cdr3_aa: CAMKQTNTGELFF; cdr3_nt: TGTGCCATGAAACAGACGAACACCGGGGAGCTGTTTTTT
j_call: TRBJ2-7; v_call: TRBV7-2; clone_size: NA; d_call: TRBD1; cdr3_aa: CASSLTGQATYEQYF; cdr3_nt: TGTGCCAGCAGCCTAACGGGACAGGCAACCTACGAGCAGTACTTC
j_call: TRBJ1-4; v_call: TRBV12-3/TRBV12-4; clone_size: few; d_call: NA; cdr3_aa: CASSKRVEKLFF; cdr3_nt: TGTGCCAGCAGTAAACGGGTTGAAAAACTGTTTTTT
j_call: TRBJ2-2; v_call: TRBV9; clone_size: NA; d_call: NA; cdr3_aa: CASSVGGLAGGELFF; cdr3_nt: TGTGCCAGCAGCGTAGGGGGACTGGCGGGCGGGGAGCTGTTTTTT
j_call: TRBJ1-3; v_call: TRBV4-2; clone_size: NA; d_call: NA; cdr3_aa: CASSQDRGSGNTIYF; cdr3_nt: TGTGCCAGCAGCCAAGATAGGGGGTCTGGAAACACCATATATTTT
j_call: TRBJ2-1; v_call: TRBV29-1; clone_size: many; d_call: NA; cdr3_aa: CSVGWDTQKQFF; cdr3_nt: TGCAGCGTGGGCTGGGACACCCAGAAGCAGTTCTTC
j_call: TRBJ2-5; v_call: TRBV3-1; clone_size: NA; d_call: TRBD2; cdr3_aa: CASSLRTGGHPETQYF; cdr3_nt: TGTGCCAGCAGCCTCCGAACGGGAGGACATCCGGAGACCCAGTACTTC
j_call: TRBJ2-1; v_call: TRBV4-3; clone_size: NA; d_call: TRBD2; cdr3_aa: CASSPRGGLAVYNEQFF; cdr3_nt: TGCGCCAGCAGCCCAAGGGGGGGACTAGCGGTTTACAATGAGCAGTTCTTC
j_call: TRBJ2-5; v_call: TRBV28; clone_size: few; d_call: NA; cdr3_aa: CASGGLGVAETQYF; cdr3_nt: TGTGCCAGCGGCGGTTTGGGGGTTGCCGAGACCCAGTACTTC
j_call: TRBJ2-3; v_call: TRBV11-1; clone_size: few; d_call: TRBD2; cdr3_aa: CASSYGTSQTPSTDTQYF; cdr3_nt: TGTGCCAGCAGTTACGGGACTAGCCAAACCCCTAGCACAGATACGCAGTATTTT
j_call: TRBJ1-4; v_call: TRBV4-3; clone_size: NA; d_call: NA; cdr3_aa: CASSQPGGLNEKLFF; cdr3_nt: TGCGCCAGCAGCCAGCCAGGCGGCCTAAATGAAAAACTGTTTTTT
j_call: TRBJ2-3; v_call: TRBV20-1; clone_size: few; d_call: NA; cdr3_aa: CSATGPHLGTDTQYF; cdr3_nt: TGCAGTGCTACCGGGCCCCATCTCGGCACAGATACGCAGTATTTT
j_call: TRBJ2-1; v_call: TRBV24-1; clone_size: NA; d_call: NA; cdr3_aa: CATSRIATSSSYNEQFF; cdr3_nt: TGTGCCACCAGCCGGATCGCTACTAGTTCGTCCTACAATGAGCAGTTCTTC
j_call: TRBJ1-4; v_call: TRBV28; clone_size: few; d_call: NA; cdr3_aa: CASSPRGAEGGKLFF; cdr3_nt: TGTGCCAGCAGCCCAAGGGGGGCAGAGGGGGGAAAACTGTTTTTT
j_call: TRBJ1-5; v_call: TRBV20-1; clone_size: few; d_call: NA; cdr3_aa: CSASFRVGEPQHF; cdr3_nt: TGCAGTGCTAGTTTCAGGGTGGGGGAACCCCAGCATTTT
j_call: TRBJ2-5; v_call: TRBV12-3/TRBV12-4; clone_size: NA; d_call: NA; cdr3_aa: CASTTPGETQYF; cdr3_nt: TGTGCCAGCACCACCCCGGGGGAGACCCAGTACTTC
j_call: TRBJ2-5; v_call: TRBV20-1; clone_size: NA; d_call: NA; cdr3_aa: CSARSGQDILETQYF; cdr3_nt: TGCAGTGCTAGGTCGGGGCAGGATATATTGGAGACCCAGTACTTC
j_call: TRBJ2-2; v_call: TRBV19; clone_size: NA; d_call: TRBD2; cdr3_aa: CASRSVAGGAGELFF; cdr3_nt: TGTGCCAGTAGGAGTGTCGCGGGAGGTGCCGGGGAGCTGTTTTTT
j_call: TRBJ2-1; v_call: TRBV3-1; clone_size: NA; d_call: TRBD2; cdr3_aa: CASSRRVSGPYNEQFF; cdr3_nt: TGTGCCAGCAGCCGCCGGGTTAGCGGGCCTTACAATGAGCAGTTCTTC
j_call: TRBJ1-1; v_call: TRBV28; clone_size: few; d_call: NA; cdr3_aa: CASSLGGAHGTEAFF; cdr3_nt: TGTGCCAGCAGTCTGGGGGGGGCGCACGGCACTGAAGCTTTCTTT
j_call: TRBJ2-2; v_call: TRBV7-3; clone_size: few; d_call: NA; cdr3_aa: CASSPQDTNTGELFF; cdr3_nt: TGTGCCAGCAGCCCCCAGGACACGAACACCGGGGAGCTGTTTTTT
j_call: TRBJ2-6; v_call: TRBV7-3; clone_size: few; d_call: NA; cdr3_aa: CASSLTKKTGANVLTF; cdr3_nt: TGTGCCAGCAGCTTAACGAAGAAAACGGGGGCCAACGTCCTGACTTTC
j_call: TRBJ1-2; v_call: TRBV20-1; clone_size: many; d_call: NA; cdr3_aa: CSAPVGYYGYTF; cdr3_nt: TGCAGTGCCCCTGTGGGATACTATGGCTACACCTTC
j_call: TRBJ2-2; v_call: TRBV6-2/TRBV6-3; clone_size: NA; d_call: NA; cdr3_aa: CASSSVELDTGELFF; cdr3_nt: TGTGCCAGCAGTTCGGTGGAATTGGACACCGGGGAGCTGTTTTTT
j_call: TRBJ1-6; v_call: TRBV7-2; clone_size: few; d_call: NA; cdr3_aa: CASSYRTSDSPLHF; cdr3_nt: TGTGCCAGCAGCTACCGGACATCGGACTCACCCCTCCACTTT
j_call: TRBJ2-7; v_call: TRBV2; clone_size: NA; d_call: NA; cdr3_aa: CASRGGHTYSYEQYF; cdr3_nt: TGTGCCAGCAGAGGCGGACATACCTATTCCTACGAGCAGTACTTC
j_call: TRBJ2-7; v_call: TRBV5-6; clone_size: NA; d_call: TRBD2; cdr3_aa: CASSPTSGGASYEQYF; cdr3_nt: TGTGCCAGCAGCCCGACTAGCGGGGGGGCCTCCTACGAGCAGTACTTC
j_call: TRBJ2-7; v_call: TRBV7-8; clone_size: few; d_call: NA; cdr3_aa: CASSLRPLMTEQYF; cdr3_nt: TGTGCCAGCAGCTTACGGCCCCTCATGACCGAGCAGTACTTC
j_call: TRBJ2-5; v_call: TRBV7-2; clone_size: NA; d_call: TRBD2; cdr3_aa: CASSFSGSSQETQYF; cdr3_nt: TGTGCCAGCAGCTTTAGCGGGAGCTCTCAAGAGACCCAGTACTTC
j_call: TRBJ2-5; v_call: TRBV7-2; clone_size: NA; d_call: NA; cdr3_aa: CASRHFEGRETQYF; cdr3_nt: TGTGCCAGCAGGCACTTCGAGGGCCGGGAGACCCAGTACTTC
j_call: TRBJ2-7; v_call: TRBV5-8; clone_size: NA; d_call: NA; cdr3_aa: CASSFLMQVLTYEQYF; cdr3_nt: TGTGCCAGCAGCTTTCTTATGCAGGTCCTTACCTACGAGCAGTACTTC
j_call: TRBJ2-5; v_call: TRBV12-3/TRBV12-4; clone_size: few; d_call: NA; cdr3_aa: CASSNQGTQYF; cdr3_nt: TGTGCCAGCAGCAACCAAGGTACCCAGTACTTC
j_call: TRBJ2-1; v_call: TRBV19; clone_size: few; d_call: NA; cdr3_aa: CASSVSGLIRNEQFF; cdr3_nt: TGTGCCAGTAGTGTTAGCGGACTCATAAGGAATGAGCAGTTCTTC